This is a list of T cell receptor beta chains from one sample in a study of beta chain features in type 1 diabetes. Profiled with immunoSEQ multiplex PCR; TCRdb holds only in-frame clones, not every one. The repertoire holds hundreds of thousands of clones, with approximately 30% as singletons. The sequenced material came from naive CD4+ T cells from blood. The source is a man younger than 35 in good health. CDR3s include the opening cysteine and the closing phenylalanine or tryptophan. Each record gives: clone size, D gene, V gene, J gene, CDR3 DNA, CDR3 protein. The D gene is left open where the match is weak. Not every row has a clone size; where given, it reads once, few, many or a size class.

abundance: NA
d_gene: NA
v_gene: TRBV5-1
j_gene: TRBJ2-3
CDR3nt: TGCGCCAGCAACGGTGCGACCGGCACAGATACGCAGTATTTT
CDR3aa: CASNGATGTDTQYF

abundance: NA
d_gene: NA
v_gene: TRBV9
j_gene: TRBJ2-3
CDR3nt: TGTGCCAGCAGCGTAGATGCCAGCACAGATACGCAGTATTTT
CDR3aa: CASSVDASTDTQYF

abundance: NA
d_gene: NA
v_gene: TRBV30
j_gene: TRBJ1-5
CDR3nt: TGTGCCTGGAGTGTACTGGAGGGCAACCAGCCCCAGCATTTT
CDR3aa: CAWSVLEGNQPQHF

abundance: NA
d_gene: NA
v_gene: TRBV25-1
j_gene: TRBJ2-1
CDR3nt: TGTGCCAGCAGTATTAACGGCAGATACAATGAGCAGTTCTTC
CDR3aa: CASSINGRYNEQFF

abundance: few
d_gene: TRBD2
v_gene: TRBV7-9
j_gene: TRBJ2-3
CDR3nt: TGTGCCAGCAGCCCGACTAGCGGGAGGGCCGGAGATACGCAGTATTTT
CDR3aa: CASSPTSGRAGDTQYF

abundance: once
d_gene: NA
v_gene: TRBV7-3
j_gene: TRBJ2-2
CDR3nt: TGTGCCAGCAGCCGGTACACCGGGGAGCTGTTTTTT
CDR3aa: CASSRYTGELFF

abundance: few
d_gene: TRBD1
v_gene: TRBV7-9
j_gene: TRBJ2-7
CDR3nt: TGTGCCAGCAGCCGGACAGGGGACCTCTACGAGCAGTACTTC
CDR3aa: CASSRTGDLYEQYF

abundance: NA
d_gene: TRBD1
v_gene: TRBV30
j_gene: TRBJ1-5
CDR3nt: TGTGCCTGGAGTGCCAGGGGGCCGGGCTTGCCCCAGCATTTT
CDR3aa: CAWSARGPGLPQHF

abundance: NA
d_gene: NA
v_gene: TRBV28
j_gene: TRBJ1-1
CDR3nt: TGTGCCAGCAGTCACCACCGTACAGGTAACACTGAAGCTTTCTTT
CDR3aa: CASSHHRTGNTEAFF

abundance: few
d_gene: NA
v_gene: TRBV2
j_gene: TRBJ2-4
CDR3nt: TGTGCCAGCAGTGAAGGAGGCGGGCGAAACATTCAGTACTTC
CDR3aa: CASSEGGGRNIQYF

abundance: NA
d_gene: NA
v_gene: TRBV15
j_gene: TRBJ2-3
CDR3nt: TGTGCCACCAGCAGAGATCTGGCCGGGGGCACAGATACGCAGTATTTT
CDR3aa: CATSRDLAGGTDTQYF

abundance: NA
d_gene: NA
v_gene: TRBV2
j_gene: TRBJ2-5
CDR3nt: TGTGCCAGCAGCGGGACGGTCCAAGAGACCCAGTACTTC
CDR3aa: CASSGTVQETQYF

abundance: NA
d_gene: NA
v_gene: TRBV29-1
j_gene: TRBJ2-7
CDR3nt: TGCAGCGTTGAGGGGTCAGGAGGGCAGTACTTC
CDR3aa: CSVEGSGGQYF

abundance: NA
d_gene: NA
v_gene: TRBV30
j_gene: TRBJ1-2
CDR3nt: TGTGCCTGGATCAGGGAGGGTGGCTACACCTTC
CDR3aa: CAWIREGGYTF

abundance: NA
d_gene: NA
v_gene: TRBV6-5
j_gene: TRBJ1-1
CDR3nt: TGTGCCAGCAGTTACTCGATTCAGGGTTCGAACACTGAAGCTTTCTTT
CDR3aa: CASSYSIQGSNTEAFF

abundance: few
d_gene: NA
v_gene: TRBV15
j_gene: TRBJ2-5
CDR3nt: TGTGCCACCAGCAGGGGACTGCAAGAGACCCAGTACTTC
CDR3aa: CATSRGLQETQYF

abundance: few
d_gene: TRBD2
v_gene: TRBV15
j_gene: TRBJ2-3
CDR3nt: TGTGCCACCAGCAGGGCGACTAGCGGGAGGCCTAGCACAGATACGCAGTATTTT
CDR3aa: CATSRATSGRPSTDTQYF

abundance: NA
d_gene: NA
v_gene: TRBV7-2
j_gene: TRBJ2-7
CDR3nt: TGTGCCAGCAGCTTAGCAGGAACCGGTGGGTACGAGCAGTACTTC
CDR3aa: CASSLAGTGGYEQYF

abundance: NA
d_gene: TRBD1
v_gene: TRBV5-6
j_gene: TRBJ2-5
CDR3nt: TGTGCCAGCAGCCTAGAGACAGGGGAAAGAGAGACCCAGTACTTC
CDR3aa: CASSLETGERETQYF

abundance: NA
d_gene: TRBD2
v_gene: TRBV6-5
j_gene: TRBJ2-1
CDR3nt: TGTGCCAGCAGGAGGTTACTAGCGGGAGCCTTTGAGCAGTTCTTC
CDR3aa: CASRRLLAGAFEQFF

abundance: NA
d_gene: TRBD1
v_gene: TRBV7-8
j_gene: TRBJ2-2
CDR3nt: TGTGCCAGCAGCTTAGGACAGGGGGCGAACACCGGGGAGCTGTTTTTT
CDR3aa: CASSLGQGANTGELFF

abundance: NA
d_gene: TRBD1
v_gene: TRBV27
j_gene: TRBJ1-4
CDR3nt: TGTGCCAGCACCAACAGGGGTAGGAGTGAAAAACTGTTTTTT
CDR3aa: CASTNRGRSEKLFF

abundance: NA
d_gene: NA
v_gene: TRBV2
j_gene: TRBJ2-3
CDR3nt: TGTGCCAGCAGTGATGTGAGGATAGCGGTGGATACGCAGTATTTT
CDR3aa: CASSDVRIAVDTQYF

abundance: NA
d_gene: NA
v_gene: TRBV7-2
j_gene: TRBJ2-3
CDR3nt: TGTGCCAGCAGCTTGGTGAGAGGGCGAGCAGATACGCAGTATTTT
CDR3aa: CASSLVRGRADTQYF

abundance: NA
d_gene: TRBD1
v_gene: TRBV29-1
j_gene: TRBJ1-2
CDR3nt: TGCAGCGTTGGTTCAGGGGGCGCAAGTGGCTACACCTTC
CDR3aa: CSVGSGGASGYTF

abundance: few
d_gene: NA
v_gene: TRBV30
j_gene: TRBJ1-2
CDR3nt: TGTGCCTGGAGTGTTTTACAGAACTATGGCTACACCTTC
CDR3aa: CAWSVLQNYGYTF

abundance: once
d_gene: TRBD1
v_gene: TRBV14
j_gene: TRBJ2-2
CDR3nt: TGTGCCAGCAGCCAAGTTCGCCGGGACAGGGTCTCCGGGGAGCTGTTTTTT
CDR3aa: CASSQVRRDRVSGELFF

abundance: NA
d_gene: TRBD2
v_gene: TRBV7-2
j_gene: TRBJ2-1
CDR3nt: TGTGCCAGCAGCTTATATAAGGGGACTAGCGGGAGAGGCGAGCAGTTCTTC
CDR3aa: CASSLYKGTSGRGEQFF

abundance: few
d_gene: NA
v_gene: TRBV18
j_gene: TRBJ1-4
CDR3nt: TGTGCCAGCTCACCACAGGGACGGTATAATGAAAAACTGTTTTTT
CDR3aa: CASSPQGRYNEKLFF

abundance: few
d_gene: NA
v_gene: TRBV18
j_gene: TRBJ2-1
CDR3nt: TGTGCCAGCTCACCAACGGACCTTAGGAATGAGCAGTTCTTC
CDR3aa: CASSPTDLRNEQFF

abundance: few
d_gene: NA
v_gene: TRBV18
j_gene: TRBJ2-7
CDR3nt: TGTGCCAGCTCACCATTGGGGGTGCGGGACGAGCAGTACTTC
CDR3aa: CASSPLGVRDEQYF

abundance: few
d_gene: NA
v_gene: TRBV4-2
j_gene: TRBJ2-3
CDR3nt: TGTGCCAGCAGCCAAGATCTGTGGGGAGATACGCAGTATTTT
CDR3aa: CASSQDLWGDTQYF

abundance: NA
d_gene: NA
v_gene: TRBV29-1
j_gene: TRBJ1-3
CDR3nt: TGCAGCGTGATTATTAGCTCTGGAAACACCATATATTTT
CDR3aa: CSVIISSGNTIYF

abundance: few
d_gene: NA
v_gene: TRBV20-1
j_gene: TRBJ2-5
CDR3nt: TGCAGTGCTAGAGATTGGGATTTCCAGTACTTC
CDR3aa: CSARDWDFQYF

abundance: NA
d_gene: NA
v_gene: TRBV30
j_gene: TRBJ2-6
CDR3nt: TGTGCCTGGAGTCCGAGGATCTCTGGGGCCAACGTCCTGACTTTC
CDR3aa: CAWSPRISGANVLTF

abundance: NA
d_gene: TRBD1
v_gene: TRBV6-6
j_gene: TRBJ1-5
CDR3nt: TGTGCCAGCAGTTACCATCCCGGGACAGCCAATCAGCCCCAGCATTTT
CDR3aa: CASSYHPGTANQPQHF

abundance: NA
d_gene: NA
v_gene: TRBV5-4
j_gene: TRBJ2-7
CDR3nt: TGTGCCAGCAGTCCGGATGGGAGCTCCTACGAGCAGTACTTC
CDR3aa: CASSPDGSSYEQYF

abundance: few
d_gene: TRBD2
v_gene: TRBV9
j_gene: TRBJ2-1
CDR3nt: TGTGCCAGCAGCGTGGCGGGAGAGGCCTACAATGAGCAGTTCTTC
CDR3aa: CASSVAGEAYNEQFF

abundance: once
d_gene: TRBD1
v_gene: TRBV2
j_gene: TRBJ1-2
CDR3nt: TGTGCCAGCAGTAGGGGACAGACTTTTAGAGGTGATGGCTACACCTTC
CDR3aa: CASSRGQTFRGDGYTF